Detailed here is one T cell receptor beta chain. This entry comes from a study of PD-L1 blockade in urothelial cancer. Study overall: Enrolled patients had been treated previously with 0 to 3 chemotherapy regimens. Blood gave a median 141,255 T cells.

Noted time point: pretreatment peripheral blood. Pretreatment and on-treatment samples were taken, numbering 1 to 8 per patient. Germline-derived CDR1 and CDR2 are SGHVS and FQNEAQ. The CDR3 runs to 15 residues. The trim removed 4 bases at V and 2 bases at J, leaving 6 bases unmatched. Produced via immunoSEQ multiplex PCR; TCRdb's table is partial and in-frame only. This table holds over 45,000 clones, around 84% found once. The material sequenced was PBMCs, taken around atezolizumab (anti-PD-L1) treatment. This sequence originates from a man between 60 and 75 years old with urothelial cancer. The chain couples TRBV7-8 to TRBJ2-7; the match to TRBD1 covers 9 bases. The CDR3 DNA sequence: TGTGCCAGCAGCTACGGCGGGACAGGGACCTACGAGCAGTACTTC. Its translation: CASSYGGTGTYEQYF.